The present TCR beta chain was sequenced within a study of blood T cell repertoires in COVID-19. Study-wide background: The study drew acute and convalescent COVID-19 samples from the United States, Italy and Spain. Nucleic acid was either cDNA or gDNA, and it came from T cells, B-cell-depleted T cells, or PBMCs.

Produced via immunoSEQ multiplex PCR; TCRdb's table is partial and in-frame only. The data hold approximately 140,000 clones, with 88% observed a single time. Germline CDR1 MRHNA, CDR2 SNTAGT. The CDR3 runs 15 residues. V was shortened by 0 bases and J by 0 bases, with 7 bases between the two germline ends. In terms of age and location, participants ranged from about 18 to 90 years and lived in 24 US areas. In assigning cohorts, the study relied on participant-reported clinical history. The sequencing input was PBMCs or T cells enriched from blood (not recorded which). This clonotype was obtained from a woman aged 25 to 39 with acute COVID-19. The chain uses TRBV6-4 and TRBJ2-3, with D possibly being TRBD2 (6 bases). This CDR3 is CASSDSAGSTDTQYF. CDR3 coding DNA: TGTGCCAGCAGTGACTCAGCGGGTAGCACAGATACGCAGTATTTT.